Listed below are T cell receptor beta chains from one sample, sequenced in a study of CD8 T cells in Susac syndrome. TCRdb re-called the immunoSEQ multiplex PCR reads through MiXCR, storing one row per CDR3 protein. The sample holds roughly 130,000 distinct CDR3 sequences; over 90% are singletons and the top ten take roughly 0.14%. Sequencing was carried out using CD4+ T cells from PBMCs. The receptors were sampled from a human donor with Susac syndrome. CDR3s include the opening cysteine and the closing phenylalanine or tryptophan. A D gene is named only where the DNA matches it firmly. Some rows have no size entry. The others give once, few or many, or a class for an expanded clone.

j_gene: TRBJ1-1; v_gene: TRBV4-2; abundance: NA; d_gene: NA; CDR3aa: CASSQPRTVENTEAFF; CDR3nt: TGTGCCAGCAGCCAACCTCGGACAGTAGAGAACACTGAAGCTTTCTTT
j_gene: TRBJ1-2; v_gene: TRBV5-4; abundance: once; d_gene: TRBD1; CDR3aa: CASSPGTGGADYGYTF; CDR3nt: TGTGCCAGCAGCCCCGGGACAGGGGGCGCAGACTATGGCTACACCTTC
j_gene: TRBJ1-3; v_gene: TRBV20-1; abundance: NA; d_gene: NA; CDR3aa: CSARPGYSGNTIYF; CDR3nt: TGCAGTGCCCGCCCTGGGTACTCTGGAAACACCATATATTTT
j_gene: TRBJ2-3; v_gene: TRBV5-1; abundance: NA; d_gene: NA; CDR3aa: CASSLEVRQYF; CDR3nt: TGCGCCAGCAGCCTGGAAGTAAGGCAGTATTTT
j_gene: TRBJ2-6; v_gene: TRBV5-4; abundance: NA; d_gene: NA; CDR3aa: CASSLGGTSGANVLTF; CDR3nt: TGTGCCAGCAGCTTGGGCGGGACCTCTGGGGCCAACGTCCTGACTTTC
j_gene: TRBJ2-7; v_gene: TRBV6-2/TRBV6-3; abundance: NA; d_gene: NA; CDR3aa: CASSYSIEGFEQYF; CDR3nt: TGTGCCAGCAGTTACTCGATCGAGGGGTTCGAGCAGTACTTC
j_gene: TRBJ2-7; v_gene: TRBV3-1; abundance: once; d_gene: TRBD2; CDR3aa: CASSQGGLAGTYEQYF; CDR3nt: TGTGCCAGCAGCCAAGGGGGACTAGCGGGAACCTACGAGCAGTACTTC
j_gene: TRBJ2-1; v_gene: TRBV20-1; abundance: NA; d_gene: TRBD2; CDR3aa: CSAVPVAGGGNEQFF; CDR3nt: TGCAGTGCTGTGCCGGTAGCGGGAGGGGGCAATGAGCAGTTCTTC
j_gene: TRBJ1-5; v_gene: TRBV5-1; abundance: NA; d_gene: NA; CDR3aa: CASSLTDSNQPQHF; CDR3nt: TGCGCCAGCAGCTTGACAGATAGCAATCAGCCCCAGCATTTT
j_gene: TRBJ1-2; v_gene: TRBV30; abundance: NA; d_gene: NA; CDR3aa: CAWSVRDPTNYGYTF; CDR3nt: TGTGCCTGGAGTGTAAGGGACCCGACTAACTATGGCTACACCTTC
j_gene: TRBJ1-5; v_gene: TRBV12-3/TRBV12-4; abundance: NA; d_gene: NA; CDR3aa: CASSPVIASRDF; CDR3nt: TGTGCCAGCAGTCCGGTCATCGCGTCCCGCGATTTT
j_gene: TRBJ1-4; v_gene: TRBV5-1; abundance: NA; d_gene: TRBD1; CDR3aa: CASSLEGAANEKLFF; CDR3nt: TGCGCCAGCAGCCTAGAGGGGGCAGCTAATGAAAAACTGTTTTTT